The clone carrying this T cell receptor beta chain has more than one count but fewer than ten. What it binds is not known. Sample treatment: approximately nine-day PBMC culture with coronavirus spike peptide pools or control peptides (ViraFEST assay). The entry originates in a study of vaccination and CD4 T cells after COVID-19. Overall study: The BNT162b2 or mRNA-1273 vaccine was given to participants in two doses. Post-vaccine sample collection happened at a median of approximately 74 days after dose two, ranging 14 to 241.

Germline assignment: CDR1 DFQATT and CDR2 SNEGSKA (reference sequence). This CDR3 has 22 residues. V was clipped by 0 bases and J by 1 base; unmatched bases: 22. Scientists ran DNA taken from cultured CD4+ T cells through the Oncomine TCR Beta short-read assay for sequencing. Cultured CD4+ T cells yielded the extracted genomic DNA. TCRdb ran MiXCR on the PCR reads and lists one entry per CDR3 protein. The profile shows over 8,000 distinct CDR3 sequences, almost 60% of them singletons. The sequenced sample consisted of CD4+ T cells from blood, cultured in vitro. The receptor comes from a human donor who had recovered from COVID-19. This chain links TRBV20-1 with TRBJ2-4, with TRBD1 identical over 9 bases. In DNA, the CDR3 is TGCAGTGCTAGAGATCTGGGTTCGGTCAACAGGGGGCGGCGGGGGGCCAAAAACATTCAGTACTTC. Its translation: CSARDLGSVNRGRRGAKNIQYF.